These 27 T cell receptor beta chains were sequenced from one sample in a study of control samples from healthy donors and cancer patients. Repertoires were generated with immunoSEQ multiplex PCR, while TCRdb's copy carries only in-frame clones and drops some. The sample has some 130,000 clones, around nine tenths seen once. The sequenced material came from blood. Receptor source: a young man in good health.

This clone was counted between two and nine times. This sequence joins TRBV15 and TRBJ2-1, with 9 bases matching TRBD2. With V trimmed by 1 base and J by 6 bases, 4 bases remained unmatched. The CDR3 extends over 15 amino acids. The germline CDR1 and CDR2 sequences are LNHNV and YYDKDF (reference sequence). The CDR3 reads CATSRGASGANEQFF. DNA for the CDR3: TGTGCCACCAGCAGAGGTGCTAGCGGGGCCAATGAGCAGTTCTTC. The variable domain in full, with the rest retrieved from reference TRBV15 and TRBJ2-1, is DAMVIQNPRYQVTQFGKPVTLSCSQTLNHNVMYWYQQKSSQAPKLLFHYYDKDFNNEADTPDNFQSRRPNTSFCFLDIRSPGLGDTAMYLCATSRGASGANEQFFGPGTRLTVL.

The chain couples TRBV2 to TRBJ2-1; 10 positions match TRBD2. Germline loops: CDR1 SNHLY, CDR2 FYNNEI. The CDR3 totals 15 residues. Trimming cost V 6 bases and J 5 bases; bases outside gene matches: 7. CDR3 sequence reads: CASREGLATHNEQFF. The CDR3 DNA sequence: TGTGCCAGCAGAGAGGGACTAGCGACGCACAATGAGCAGTTCTTC.

The chain recombines TRBV15 with TRBJ1-1; D gene unclear. Germline V gene data show CDR1 as LNHNV and CDR2 as YYDKDF (reference sequence). The V end was cut by 1 base, the J end by 4 bases, with 7 bases between. The CDR3 length is 13 residues. CDR3 DNA sequence: TGTGCCACCAGCAGAGGACTTCGCACTGAAGCTTTCTTT. Protein: CATSRGLRTEAFF.

Regarding this clone: A junction boundary mismatches the germline segment, possibly from a read error. The V call is TRBV7-2, the J call TRBJ2-7, with 11 bases aligning to TRBD2. This CDR3 contains 14 residues. The germline gives CDR1 SGHTA, CDR2 FQGNSA. The CDR3 DNA reads TGTGCCAGCAGGTTAGCGGGAGGGCCAGGCGAGCAGTACTTC. Translating it yields CASRLAGGPGEQYF.

Only one count was recorded for this clone. This chain joins TRBV29-1 and TRBJ1-1; no clear D gene. Germline V gene data show CDR1 as SQVTM and CDR2 as ANQGSEA. V was trimmed by 3 bases and J by 5 bases, leaving 10 bases between them. This CDR3 has 12 residues. CDR3 DNA: TGCAGCGTTGATCCCGGCACTACTGAAGCTTTCTTT. The encoded protein is CSVDPGTTEAFF.

V and J are TRBV7-2 and TRBJ1-2, with no clear D. This CDR3 spans 14 amino acids. V lost 4 bases and J lost 2, with 11 bases in between. Germline V CDR1 and CDR2: SGHTA, FQGNSA. CDR3 amino acids: CASSSWTDNYGYTF. The DNA for the CDR3 is TGTGCCAGCAGCTCTTGGACCGACAACTATGGCTACACCTTC.

The rearrangement joins TRBV3-1 (or the pseudogene TRBV3-2) to TRBJ1-1; D is ambiguous. There are 14 residues in the CDR3. V lost 4 bases and J 4 bases, leaving 13 bases between the germline ends. Germline CDR1 LGHDT, CDR2 YNNKEL (reference sequence). The CDR3 loop is CASSRREGRTEAFF. Here the CDR3 DNA reads TGTGCCAGCAGCCGGAGGGAGGGTCGCACTGAAGCTTTCTTT.

In its sample, this clone was seen once. The CDR3 reads CASSRLAPQETQYF. The CDR3 nucleotides read TGTGCCAGCAGCAGACTAGCGCCTCAAGAGACCCAGTACTTC. The chain is built from TRBV7-9 and TRBJ2-5; TRBD2 aligns across 8 bases. V lost 5 bases and J lost 2; bases outside the gene matches: 4. The CDR3 runs 14 residues. The V gene's germline CDR1 is SEHNR and CDR2 FQNEAQ (reference sequence).

V is TRBV6-5 and J is TRBJ2-7; 9 bases are shared with TRBD2. The length of the CDR3 is 12 residues. Germline CDR1 MNHEY, CDR2 SVGAGI. With V trimmed by 11 bases and J by 7 bases, 9 bases remained unmatched. CDR3 sequence (DNA): TGTGCCGGAGGCACTAGCGGGCTGGAGCAGTACTTC. The encoded protein is CAGGTSGLEQYF.

The V call is TRBV27, the J call TRBJ1-2, with D perhaps TRBD1 (5 bases). Trimming took off 6 bases at V and 2 bases at J, with 13 bases between the two ends. Germline V CDR1 and CDR2: MNHEY, SMNVEV (reference sequence). The CDR3 loop spans 14 amino acids. DNA of the CDR3: TGTGCCAGCAGCCCACCCGGGGGGAACTATGGCTACACCTTC. Protein product: CASSPPGGNYGYTF.

The rearrangement uses TRBV4-3 and TRBJ2-1, with TRBD2 identical over 10 bases. CDR3 length: 15 amino acids. Trimming removed 1 base from V and 10 bases from J; junction bases left unmatched: 7. Germline V gives CDR1 LGHNA, CDR2 YSLEER. In DNA, the CDR3 is TGCGCCAGCAGCCAAGGGAGCGGGAGGGCCAAGGAGCAGTTCTTC. Its translation: CASSQGSGRAKEQFF.

This clone was observed a single time. The chain links TRBV10-3 to TRBJ1-1, with D perhaps matching TRBD1 (5 bases). Germline CDR1 and CDR2: ENHRY and SYGVKD. The CDR3 is 14 amino acids. Trimming removed 2 bases at V and 3 bases at J, with 10 bases between. The CDR3 sequence: CAISEIRGYTEAFF. The CDR3 DNA reads as TGTGCCATCAGTGAGATAAGGGGTTACACTGAAGCTTTCTTT.

In the case of this clone: Distinct nucleotide sequences in the sample also encode this CDR3. The gene calls are TRBV28 and TRBJ1-3; TRBD1 is a possible D gene (6 bases). The CDR3 length is 16 residues. In germline, CDR1 is MDHEN, CDR2 SYDVKM. V lost 2 bases, J lost 0 bases, and 11 bases lay in between. This CDR3 reads CASSLRTAFSGNTIYF. The CDR3 nucleotides read TGTGCCAGCAGTTTACGGACAGCGTTCTCTGGAAACACCATATATTTT.

This chain connects TRBV15 to TRBJ1-4; no reliable D call. This CDR3 contains 16 residues. Trimming removed 1 base from V and 0 bases from J, with 9 bases in between. The germline V gene encodes CDR1 LNHNV and CDR2 YYDKDF (reference sequence). For the CDR3, the DNA is TGTGCCACCAGCAGAGGGGAAAGTTCAACTAATGAAAAACTGTTTTTT. Translating it yields CATSRGESSTNEKLFF.

The chain carries TRBV11-2 and TRBJ2-1, with TRBD2 matching 11 bases. Germline lookup yields CDR1 SGHAT and CDR2 FQNNGV. The CDR3 sequence is 18 residues long. J lost 4 bases, V lost 2 bases, and 10 bases had no gene match. DNA for the CDR3: TGTGCCAGCAGCTTATCCCCTCCACTAGCGGGAGTATACAATGAGCAGTTCTTC. It specifies CASSLSPPLAGVYNEQFF.

V is TRBV18 and J is TRBJ1-4; D gene uncertain. The CDR3 is 17 amino acids. V was shortened by 3 bases and J by 0 bases, with 14 bases between the two germline ends. From germline, CDR1 is KGHSH and CDR2 LQKENI. The CDR3 nucleotides are TGTGCCAGCTCACCTAGTATCGTCAGTGCAACTAATGAAAAACTGTTTTTT. Encoded protein: CASSPSIVSATNEKLFF.

The chain combines TRBV3-1 (or the pseudogene TRBV3-2) with TRBJ2-7; possibly TRBD2 for D (6 bases). This CDR3 has 15 amino acids. The germline CDR1 and CDR2 sequences are LGHDT and YNNKEL (reference sequence). V was trimmed by 2 bases and J by 4 bases, leaving 15 bases between them. This CDR3 reads CASSQFGRDGYEQYF. For the CDR3, the DNA is TGTGCCAGCAGCCAATTCGGGAGAGATGGGTACGAGCAGTACTTC.

The chain carries TRBV14 and TRBJ2-1; D gene ambiguous. The length of the CDR3 is 17 residues. The germline V gene has CDR1 SGHDN and CDR2 FVKESK. V was shortened by 0 bases and J by 0 bases, with 12 bases between the two germline ends. The CDR3 DNA is TGTGCCAGCAGCCAAGATTCCGGTCGGTTCTCCTACAATGAGCAGTTCTTC. This translates into CASSQDSGRFSYNEQFF.

This chain joins TRBV28 and TRBJ2-2; the match to TRBD2 covers 13 bases. V was clipped by 5 bases and J by 7 bases; unmatched bases: 7. CDR1 and CDR2 from the germline V gene are MDHEN and SYDVKM. The CDR3 is 16 residues long. The CDR3 sequence is CASSPGLAGEGGELFF. The DNA of the CDR3 is TGTGCCAGCAGTCCTGGACTAGCGGGAGAGGGCGGGGAGCTGTTTTTT.

The CDR3 coding sequence is TGCGCCAGCAGCCAAGATCGCCAACTCGACAGGGGGGGAAATCAGCCCCAGCATTTT. Its translation is CASSQDRQLDRGGNQPQHF. This sequence joins TRBV4-1 and TRBJ1-5, with 9 bases matching TRBD1. The CDR3 contains 19 residues. V was pared by 0 bases and J by 4 bases, with 13 bases of the junction left unmatched. Germline CDR1 and CDR2: MGHRA and YSYEKL.

This chain uses TRBV9 with TRBJ2-1, with a weak D call TRBD2 (6 bases). Per the germline V gene, CDR1 is SGDLS and CDR2 is YYNGEE. The CDR3 contains 15 residues. V gave up 5 bases and J gave up 4 bases, with 16 bases separating them. CDR3 nucleotides: TGTGCCAGCAGTGGAGACGGGACTTCTTACAATGAGCAGTTCTTC. It specifies CASSGDGTSYNEQFF. Variable domain in full (rest from reference TRBV9 and TRBJ2-1): DSGVTQTPKHLITATGQRVTLRCSPRSGDLSVYWYQQSLDQGLQFLIQYYNGEERAKGNILERFSAQQFPDLHSELNLSSLELGDSALYFCASSGDGTSYNEQFFGPGTRLTVL.

This clone is a singleton in its sample. The V gene is TRBV28, the J gene TRBJ1-2; D uncertain. The CDR3 contains 11 residues. The V gene's germline CDR1 is MDHEN and CDR2 SYDVKM. Trimming took off 9 bases at V and 4 bases at J, with 9 bases between the two ends. The CDR3 nucleotides are TGTGCCAGTTACACTCTCTATGGCTACACCTTC. It translates to CASYTLYGYTF.

This chain uses TRBV19 with TRBJ2-1, with a tentative D call TRBD2 (5 bases). The CDR3 length is 13 residues. Trimming took off 1 base at V and 10 bases at J, with 11 bases between the two ends. Germline loops: CDR1 LNHDA, CDR2 SQIVND (reference sequence). The DNA for the CDR3 is TGTGCCAGTAGTATAGTAAACGGGATCGAGCAGTTCTTC. It encodes CASSIVNGIEQFF. Based on the CDR3 plus reference TRBV19 and TRBJ2-1, the full variable domain is DGGITQSPKYLFRKEGQNVTLSCEQNLNHDAMYWYRQDPGQGLRLIYYSQIVNDFQKGDIAEGYSVSREKKESFPLTVTSAQKNPTAFYLCASSIVNGIEQFFGPGTRLTVL.

The V and J genes are TRBV11-1 and TRBJ2-7, with 10 bases matching TRBD1. The CDR3 covers 14 residues. From germline, CDR1 is SGHAT and CDR2 FQDESV (reference sequence). V was clipped by 5 bases and J by 5 bases; unmatched bases: 6. The CDR3: CASSLGQGLDEQYF. CDR3 in DNA: TGTGCCAGCAGCCTGGGACAGGGGCTCGACGAGCAGTACTTC.

The chain joins TRBV12-3 or TRBV12-4 to TRBJ1-1, with a tentative D call TRBD1 (5 bases). The V gene lost 3 bases and the J gene lost 9 bases, with 14 bases spanning the gap. The CDR3 totals 13 residues. The CDR3 spells CASSFQGVDQAFF. The CDR3 DNA reads as TGTGCCAGCAGTTTTCAGGGAGTCGACCAAGCTTTCTTT.

This clone came up a few times. This rearrangement joins TRBV5-1 to TRBJ2-5; 12 nucleotides line up with TRBD2. With 5 bases clipped from V and 2 bases from J, the junction kept 13 bases outside the gene matches. The CDR3 runs 18 residues. From germline, CDR1 is SGHRS and CDR2 YFSETQ. The CDR3 DNA sequence: TGCGCCAGCAGACTAGCGGGAGGCCAAGGGGTTTTACAAGAGACCCAGTACTTC. Protein product: CASRLAGGQGVLQETQYF.

This chain links TRBV28 with TRBJ2-3; D perhaps matches TRBD2 (7 bases). V gave up 8 bases and J gave up 4 bases, with 19 bases separating them. The CDR3 has 15 residues. Germline CDR1 and CDR2: MDHEN and SYDVKM. The CDR3 nucleotides read TGTGCCAGCGGGCCCGGGGGCGCGGGAGCAGATACGCAGTATTTT. Protein product: CASGPGGAGADTQYF.